This is a list of T cell receptor beta chains from one sample in a study of blood T cell repertoires in COVID-19. TCRdb's table, derived via immunoSEQ multiplex PCR, lists solely in-frame clones and lacks some. This sample yields tens of thousands of clones, of which about 88% are seen a single time; around 3% belongs to the top ten. Sequencing was performed on peripheral blood. Receptors were obtained from a woman older than 75 with acute or convalescent COVID-19. Each CDR3 is given with its conserved first and last residue. The D gene is left open where the match is weak.

d_call j_call v_call cdr3_aa cdr3_nt
. TRBJ2-5 TRBV25-1 CASSQVSPQETQYF TGTGCCAGCAGTCAGGTGTCCCCACAAGAGACCCAGTACTTC
. TRBJ1-4 TRBV2 CASSGTDKGKLFF TGTGCCAGCAGTGGGACAGACAAAGGAAAACTGTTTTTT
TRBD2 TRBJ2-3 TRBV7-2 CASSLTSVADTQYF TGTGCCAGCAGCTTAACTAGCGTGGCAGATACGCAGTATTTT
. TRBJ1-2 TRBV5-1 CASSSSSTGSYGYTF TGCGCCAGCAGCTCGTCCAGCACAGGGAGCTATGGCTACACCTTC
. TRBJ1-2 TRBV25-1 CASSKGGVYYGYTF TGTGCCAGCAGTAAAGGGGGGGTTTACTATGGCTACACCTTC
. TRBJ1-1 TRBV7-9 CASSPLTGRDTEAFF TGTGCCAGCAGCCCACTAACAGGGAGGGACACTGAAGCTTTCTTT
TRBD1 TRBJ2-6 TRBV27 CASSSDSPQGFGANVLTF TGTGCCAGCAGTTCTGACTCTCCACAGGGGTTTGGGGCCAACGTCCTGACTTTC
. TRBJ1-5 TRBV28 CASSSLGDNQNQPQHF TGTGCCAGCAGTTCTCTGGGGGACAACCAAAATCAGCCCCAGCATTTT
. TRBJ1-4 TRBV11-2 CASSAPVGGRNEKLFF TGTGCCAGCAGCGCCCCTGTGGGGGGAAGAAATGAAAAACTGTTTTTT
. TRBJ1-2 TRBV19 CASNLRHSLNYGYTF TGTGCCAGTAATCTGCGACACTCACTCAACTATGGCTACACCTTC